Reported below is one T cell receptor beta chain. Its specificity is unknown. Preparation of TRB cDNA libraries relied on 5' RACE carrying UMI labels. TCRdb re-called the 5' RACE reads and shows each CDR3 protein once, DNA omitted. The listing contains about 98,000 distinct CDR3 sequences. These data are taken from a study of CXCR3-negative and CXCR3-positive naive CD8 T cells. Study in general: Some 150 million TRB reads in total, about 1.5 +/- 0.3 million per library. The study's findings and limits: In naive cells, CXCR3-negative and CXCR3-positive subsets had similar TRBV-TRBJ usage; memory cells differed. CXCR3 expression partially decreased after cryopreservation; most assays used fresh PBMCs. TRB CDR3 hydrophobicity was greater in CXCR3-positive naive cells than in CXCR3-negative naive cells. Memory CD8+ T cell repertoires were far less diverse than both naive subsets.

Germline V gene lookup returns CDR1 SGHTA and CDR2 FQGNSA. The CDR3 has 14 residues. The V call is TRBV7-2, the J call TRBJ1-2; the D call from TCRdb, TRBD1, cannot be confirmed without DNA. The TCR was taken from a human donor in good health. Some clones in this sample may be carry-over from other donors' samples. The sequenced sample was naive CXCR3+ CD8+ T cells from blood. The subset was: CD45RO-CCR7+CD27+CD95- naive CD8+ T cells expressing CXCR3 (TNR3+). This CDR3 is CASSLLGEGYGYTF.